The clone carrying this T cell receptor beta chain was counted a single time. Produced via immunoSEQ multiplex PCR; TCRdb's table is partial and in-frame only. This sample has about 52,000 clones, with under 90% found just once. The trim removed 0 bases at V and 2 bases at J, leaving 15 bases unmatched. CDR1 is GTSNPN and CDR2 is SVGIG in the germline V gene (reference sequence). This CDR3 spans 18 amino acids. The sample belongs to a study of blood T cell repertoires in COVID-19. Patients of the Seattle cohort, enrolled during active infection, were followed longitudinally. The sequence derives from a man older than 75 with COVID-19, enrolled during active disease. The sequencing sample was made of peripheral blood. This chain joins TRBV30 and TRBJ2-7, with TRBD1 identical over 8 bases. CDR3 sequence (DNA): TGTGCCTGGAGTGTAAGGTTTTCAGGGGGCCTGAATACCTACGAGCAGTACTTC. Amino acid sequence: CAWSVRFSGGLNTYEQYF.